The 2 T cell receptor beta chains below were found in one sample sequenced in a study of PD-1 blockade in mismatch repair-deficient tumors. This table comes from immunoSEQ multiplex PCR, and its TCRdb copy is limited to in-frame clones, with some not included. The sample lists tens of thousands of clones; approximately 84% were seen once. The starting material was PBMCs, obtained before pembrolizumab treatment. The origin of the receptors is an adult with mismatch repair-deficient cancer.

The chain carries TRBV5-6 and TRBJ1-1; D possibly corresponds to TRBD1 (5 bases). V lost 0 bases, J lost 1 base, and 10 bases lay in between. The CDR3 has 15 amino acids. Germline loops: CDR1 SGHDT, CDR2 YYEEEE. CDR3 sequence reads: CASSLAGGTNTEAFF. CDR3 nucleotides: TGTGCCAGCAGCTTGGCGGGGGGAACGAACACTGAAGCTTTCTTT. Complete variable domain (other parts from reference TRBV5-6 and TRBJ1-1): DAGVTQSPTHLIKTRGQQVTLRCSPKSGHDTVSWYQQALGQGPQFIFQYYEEEERQRGNFPDRFSGHQFPNYSSELNVNALLLGDSALYLCASSLAGGTNTEAFFGQGTRLTVV.

This chain connects TRBV10-1 to TRBJ2-1; D call uncertain. Germline assignment: CDR1 WNHNN and CDR2 SYGVQD (reference sequence). The CDR3 is made up of 13 amino acids. V was cut by 4 bases and J by 5 bases, with 9 bases left in between. The CDR3 is CASSAGGNNEQFF. CDR3 bases: TGCGCCAGCAGTGCCGGCGGAAACAATGAGCAGTTCTTC.